This T cell receptor (beta chain) was identified during a study of identical twins. Findings and caveats of the study: Models underestimated out-of-frame TCR alpha sharing in monozygotic twins.

TCRdb recomputed calls from the 5' RACE reads with MiXCR, one row per CDR3 protein. The table shows 400,000 to 650,000 distinct CDR3 sequences, with roughly a fifth occurring only once. Details on this clonotype: Its antigen remains unknown.

CDR1 and CDR2 from the germline V gene are SGHRS and YFSETQ. V shed 0 bases and J shed 4 bases, with 16 bases lying between them. The CDR3 is 16 residues long. The sample was also reused in another study, on T cells expressing NK-cell markers.

The source of this sequence is a woman aged 18 to 35 in good health. The sample taken for sequencing was CD4+ T cells sorted from blood. The chain uses TRBV5-1 and TRBJ1-2, with D hard to call. CDR3 in DNA: TGCGCCAGCAGCTTGGTATTTTTGAAGGCGTCCTATGGCTACACCTTC. Protein: CASSLVFLKASYGYTF.